Shown below are 13 T cell receptor beta chains from a single sample sequenced in a study of shared clonotypes between healthy human individuals. Repertoires were generated with immunoSEQ multiplex PCR, while TCRdb's copy carries only in-frame clones and drops some. Among about 680,000 clones listed, less than 80% were seen once. The sample consisted of memory CD4+ T cells sorted from blood. Subset given: CD45RA-negative fraction. All receptors come from a woman in her thirties in good health.

V and J are TRBV6-1 and TRBJ1-2; TRBD1 agrees at 7 bases. V lost 3 bases and J lost 2; bases outside the gene matches: 3. CDR1 is MNHNS and CDR2 is SASEGT in the germline V gene. The CDR3 has 14 amino acids. In DNA form, the CDR3 reads TGTGCCAGCAGTGACCTGACAGGGAACTATGGCTACACCTTC. Translating it yields CASSDLTGNYGYTF.

This chain uses TRBV7-2 with TRBJ2-1; D is unclear. Germline V gene lookup returns CDR1 SGHTA and CDR2 FQGNSA. The CDR3 contains 12 residues. Trimming pared 5 bases from V and 8 bases from J, leaving 10 bases between. The CDR3 reads CASSLDTDEQFF. In DNA form, the CDR3 reads TGTGCCAGCAGCCTCGACACGGATGAGCAGTTCTTC.

CDR3 residues: CASRMLNEQFF. As DNA, the CDR3 is TGTGCCAGCCGAATGCTCAATGAGCAGTTCTTC. The chain couples TRBV18 to TRBJ2-1; D gene unclear. Germline-derived CDR1 and CDR2 are KGHSH and LQKENI. The length of the CDR3 is 11 residues. The V end lost 8 bases, the J end lost 6 bases, and 8 bases lay between the germline ends.

The chain links TRBV7-9 to TRBJ1-1; tentatively, D is TRBD1 (6 bases). The CDR3 is 13 residues long. The germline CDR1 and CDR2 sequences are SEHNR and FQNEAQ (reference sequence). Trimming cost V 3 bases and J 4 bases, with 9 bases left between them. CDR3 sequence (DNA): TGTGCCAGCAGCTTTGGGGGGGCCACTGAAGCTTTCTTT. Protein product: CASSFGGATEAFF.

In this sample, this clone turned up a few times. Other DNA sequences in this sample translate to the same CDR3. V and J are TRBV5-1 and TRBJ2-3; 10 positions agree with TRBD1. This CDR3 region has 14 residues. Trimming at V came to 0 bases and at J to 7 bases, leaving 2 bases not matched to a gene. The germline gives CDR1 SGHRS, CDR2 YFSETQ. The CDR3 sequence is CASSLGTGGNTQYF. The CDR3 DNA sequence: TGCGCCAGCAGCTTGGGGACAGGGGGGAATACGCAGTATTTT.

This rearrangement joins TRBV28 to TRBJ1-2; TRBD1 matches at 8 bases. CDR3 length: 15 residues. The V and J ends lost 8 bases and 1 base, in that order; junction bases with no gene match: 9. Germline CDR1 MDHEN, CDR2 SYDVKM. The CDR3 DNA sequence: TGTGCCAGCTCCCCCGGACAGGGCCTTAACTATGGCTACACCTTC. It encodes CASSPGQGLNYGYTF.

This chain joins TRBV4-1 and TRBJ2-1; 11 bases are shared with TRBD2. The CDR3 consists of 18 residues. V shed 4 bases, J shed 0 bases, and the junction held 8 bases outside the gene matches. CDR1 and CDR2 from the germline V gene are MGHRA and YSYEKL. In DNA form, the CDR3 reads TGCGCCAGCAGCCGCCAAGGGACTAGCGGTAGCTCCTACAATGAGCAGTTCTTC. Translation gives CASSRQGTSGSSYNEQFF.

This clone was observed a few times. The rearrangement uses TRBV7-6 and TRBJ2-3; no clear D gene. This CDR3 contains 13 residues. V was shortened by 3 bases and J by 5 bases, with 9 bases between the two germline ends. Germline V gene lookup returns CDR1 SGHVS and CDR2 FNYEAQ. The CDR3 loop reads CASSFKDLDTQYF. Written as DNA, the CDR3 is TGTGCCAGCAGCTTCAAAGATCTAGATACGCAGTATTTT.

This clone is a singleton in its sample. V and J are TRBV6-1 and TRBJ1-1; TRBD1 might be the D (6 bases). The V end was cut by 7 bases, the J end by 2 bases, with 11 bases between. The germline gives CDR1 MNHNS, CDR2 SASEGT. The CDR3 extends over 13 amino acids. The CDR3: CASTQGGNTEAFF. The CDR3 DNA is TGTGCCAGCACACAGGGAGGCAACACTGAAGCTTTCTTT.

The V call is TRBV11-2, the J call TRBJ2-1, with TRBD2 identical over 12 bases. This CDR3 is 16 amino acids long. J lost 10 bases, V lost 5 bases, and 12 bases had no gene match. In germline, CDR1 is SGHAT, CDR2 FQNNGV. CDR3 protein: CASSTTSGSLSDEQFF. The CDR3 nucleotides read TGTGCCAGCAGCACGACTAGCGGGAGCCTTTCCGACGAGCAGTTCTTC.

V gene TRBV7-8 combines with J gene TRBJ2-7; a weak D match, TRBD1 (5 bases). CDR1 and CDR2 from the germline V gene are SGHVS and FQNEAQ. V was shortened by 5 bases and J by 1 base, with 12 bases between the two germline ends. The CDR3 runs to 14 residues. For the CDR3, the DNA is TGTGCCAGCAGCCCGGAGACAGCTTCCTACGAGCAGTACTTC. Residues: CASSPETASYEQYF.

The table lists this clone with a few counts. V and J are TRBV5-4 and TRBJ2-3; D remains unclear. Germline lookup yields CDR1 SGHNT and CDR2 YYREEE (reference sequence). Trimming cost V 0 bases and J 0 bases, with 5 bases left between them. This CDR3 comprises 14 residues. The CDR3 spells CASSLDPSTDTQYF. CDR3 nucleotide sequence: TGTGCCAGCAGCTTGGATCCTAGCACAGATACGCAGTATTTT.

Worth noting for this clone: Other nucleotide sequences in the sample specify the same CDR3. The V gene is TRBV29-1, the J gene TRBJ1-1; D is uncertain. CDR3 size: 12 residues. The V end lost 2 bases, the J end lost 1 base, and 5 bases lay between the germline ends. CDR1 is SQVTM, CDR2 ANQGSEA, per germline. This CDR3 reads CSVERGNTEAFF. The CDR3, as DNA: TGCAGCGTTGAACGGGGGAACACTGAAGCTTTCTTT.